This TCR beta chain was identified during a study of blood T cell repertoires in COVID-19. CDR1 is SGHAT and CDR2 is FQNNGV in the germline V gene. J was trimmed by 4 bases and V by 6 bases; bases with no gene match: 4. This CDR3 is built from 13 residues. Authors' analysis steps: Quantification of nucleated cells was approximated via reference gene primer amplification. Produced via immunoSEQ multiplex PCR; TCRdb's table is partial and in-frame only. V and J calls plus clone size are reproduced from that table; the DNA served to infer D and trimming. The table lists 200,000 to 250,000 clones, 82% of them singletons.

This TCR came from a woman of 80 years or more with COVID-19, enrolled during active disease. This chain connects TRBV11-2 to TRBJ1-2, with 8 bases lining up with TRBD1. Sequencing was carried out using peripheral blood. CDR3 nucleotides: TGTGCCAGCAGGCGGACAGGGTCCTATGGCTACACCTTC. Translated, it gives CASRRTGSYGYTF.